A selection of T cell receptor beta chains follows, all from one sample in a study of blood T cell repertoires in COVID-19. Here immunoSEQ multiplex PCR was the method, and the copy in TCRdb shows in-frame clones only, minus some. Among approximately 93,000 clones listed, 74% were seen once. The specimen was peripheral blood. The receptors derive from an older man with COVID-19, enrolled during active disease. Each CDR3 is given with its conserved first and last residue. Fields, in order: D gene, V gene, J gene, clone size, CDR3 protein, CDR3 DNA. A D gene is named only where the DNA matches it firmly. The listing skips clone size in some rows; elsewhere it reads once, few, many or a size class.

D gene: TRBD2
V gene: TRBV7-9
J gene: TRBJ2-7
clone size: few
CDR3 protein: CASSRTSGSYEQYF
CDR3 DNA: TGTGCCAGCAGCCGGACTAGCGGGAGCTACGAGCAGTACTTC

D gene: TRBD1
V gene: TRBV12-3/TRBV12-4
J gene: TRBJ1-1
clone size: .
CDR3 protein: CASRSAGTEAFF
CDR3 DNA: TGTGCCAGCAGGTCAGCCGGGACAGAGGCTTTCTTT

D gene: .
V gene: TRBV5-4
J gene: TRBJ2-5
clone size: .
CDR3 protein: CASSLTGSETQYF
CDR3 DNA: TGTGCCAGCAGCCTCACAGGGTCCGAGACCCAGTACTTC

D gene: .
V gene: TRBV3-1/TRBV3-2
J gene: TRBJ1-4
clone size: once
CDR3 protein: CASSQGRGEKLFF
CDR3 DNA: TGTGCCAGCAGCCAAGGCCGGGGTGAAAAACTGTTTTTT

D gene: TRBD2
V gene: TRBV3-1/TRBV3-2
J gene: TRBJ2-7
clone size: .
CDR3 protein: CASGGGVEQYF
CDR3 DNA: TGTGCCAGCGGCGGGGGAGTCGAGCAGTACTTC

D gene: .
V gene: TRBV7-3
J gene: TRBJ1-1
clone size: .
CDR3 protein: CASSLTAGAGNTEAFF
CDR3 DNA: TGTGCCAGCAGCTTAACAGCCGGTGCGGGGAACACTGAAGCTTTCTTT

D gene: TRBD2
V gene: TRBV7-9
J gene: TRBJ2-5
clone size: .
CDR3 protein: CASSQGTSGTYEETQYF
CDR3 DNA: TGTGCCAGCAGCCAGGGGACTAGCGGGACCTACGAGGAGACCCAGTACTTC

D gene: .
V gene: TRBV5-1
J gene: TRBJ1-1
clone size: .
CDR3 protein: CASSPTVPPEAFF
CDR3 DNA: TGCGCCAGCAGCCCCACAGTTCCCCCTGAAGCTTTCTTT

D gene: .
V gene: TRBV18
J gene: TRBJ2-1
clone size: few
CDR3 protein: CASSPDYLYNEQFF
CDR3 DNA: TGTGCCAGCTCACCAGACTACCTTTACAATGAGCAGTTCTTC

D gene: .
V gene: TRBV10-1
J gene: TRBJ1-1
clone size: once
CDR3 protein: CASSEGQRERAFF
CDR3 DNA: TGCGCCAGCAGTGAGGGACAGCGAGAAAGAGCTTTCTTT

D gene: TRBD1
V gene: TRBV7-3
J gene: TRBJ1-2
clone size: .
CDR3 protein: CASSLTQGGGYTF
CDR3 DNA: TGTGCCAGCAGCTTAACCCAGGGGGGCGGCTACACCTTC

D gene: .
V gene: TRBV9
J gene: TRBJ2-7
clone size: .
CDR3 protein: CASSANFVPPVEQYF
CDR3 DNA: TGTGCCAGCAGCGCCAACTTTGTCCCCCCTGTAGAGCAGTACTTC

D gene: .
V gene: TRBV5-1
J gene: TRBJ2-2
clone size: once
CDR3 protein: CASGTGNTGELFF
CDR3 DNA: TGCGCCAGCGGTACGGGTAACACCGGGGAGCTGTTTTTT

D gene: .
V gene: TRBV4-2
J gene: TRBJ2-2
clone size: .
CDR3 protein: CASQSGQRTGELFF
CDR3 DNA: TGTGCCAGTCAAAGTGGGCAGCGGACCGGGGAGCTGTTTTTT

D gene: TRBD1
V gene: TRBV19
J gene: TRBJ1-6
clone size: .
CDR3 protein: CASRRTGVNSPLHF
CDR3 DNA: TGTGCCAGTAGACGGACAGGGGTAAACTCACCCCTCCACTTT